This TCR beta chain comes out of a study of CD8 T cells in ankylosing spondylitis (dated by TCRdb to the late 2010s). About the study as a whole: T cell receptor beta repertoires were profiled in healthy donors and ankylosing spondylitis patients so that disease-linked TCR variants could be found. The full study cohort comprised 25 ankylosing spondylitis patients and over 95 healthy donors. Peripheral blood samples were taken, and synovial fluid was additionally collected from ankylosing spondylitis patients.

About this clonotype itself: The clone's antigen remains unknown. The junction differs from germline at one of its ends, possibly a read error.

TCRdb shows the sequencer as Illumina HiSeq 2500. TCR beta libraries were prepared by quantitative 5'-RACE with molecular barcodes. For the original study's pipeline: A new computational method, built on a probabilistic model of VDJ rearrangement, was used to identify disease-linked TCR variants. In-frame beta chains were kept once TCRdb had trimmed the public reads at Q25 with fastp and called clones with MiXCR. When rows share a CDR3 protein, they turn into one entry using the most common DNA and genes. The V and J calls here are based on TCRdb, not the publication. The sample has about 330,000 distinct CDR3 sequences on record, less than 9.5% of them singletons. The biggest ten clones account for roughly 15% of the sample. The paper as a whole reports these results and caveats: A CD8+ phenotype was shown by the disease-linked clones, which were found at relatively low frequencies in peripheral blood. Blood from ankylosing spondylitis patients appeared to be characterized by a TCR beta motif made up of several highly homologous amino acid variants. Some of the motif variants had been reported before in the synovial fluid and blood of reactive arthritis patients, a finding that suggests common disease-initiation mechanisms. According to the report, matched synovial fluid samples from ankylosing spondylitis patients were significantly enriched for the disease-linked clones.

The sequenced sample was blood, either unsorted or a sorted T cell fraction (not recorded which). The receptor comes from a male donor with ankylosing spondylitis.

The DNA reads TGTGCTAGCAGCTTAGCGTACCCGGGACAGGTCAGCAATGAGCAGTTCTTC. The translation is CASSLAYPGQVSNEQFF. The chain uses TRBV7-7 and TRBJ2-1, with 8 bases matching TRBD1. CDR1 is given as SSHAT and CDR2 as FNYEAQ, both from the germline V gene (reference sequence). From cysteine to phenylalanine, the CDR3 is 17 amino acids long. The entry retains the CDR3 DNA only, 51 bases that are in frame from base 1.